This entry concerns a single T cell receptor beta chain. Antigen unknown. Assay: immunoSEQ multiplex PCR; the TCRdb copy retains only in-frame clones and omits some. This sample has around 40,000 clones; around 72% occur once, and the top ten carry under 35%. Sequencing followed a ViraFEST assay step that expanded antigen-specific CD4+ T cells with viral peptide pools. After more than 8 days in culture, the CD4+ T cells were isolated. The person had PCR-confirmed SARS-CoV-2 infection between March and December 2020. Trimming pared 1 base from V and 3 bases from J, leaving 10 bases between. Germline assignment: CDR1 SGHDN and CDR2 FVKESK. The CDR3 extends over 15 amino acids. This sample stems from a study of vaccination effects on CD4 cells after COVID-19. Study information: Sample provision by two convalescent patients occurred 16 days and one week before vaccination.

This clonotype originated in a human donor who had a prior SARS-CoV-2 infection. The starting material was CD4+ T cells from PBMCs cultured with a peptide pool, obtained before COVID-19 vaccination. V and J are TRBV14 and TRBJ1-3; D gene ambiguous. The CDR3 protein is CASSQVVAGGNTIYF. Written as DNA, the CDR3 is TGTGCCAGCAGCCAAGTCGTAGCGGGTGGAAACACCATATATTTT. The variable domain in full, with the rest retrieved from reference TRBV14 and TRBJ1-3, is EAGVTQFPSHSVIEKGQTVTLRCDPISGHDNLYWYRRVMGKEIKFLLHFVKESKQDESGMPNNRFLAERTGGTYSTLKVQPAELEDSGVYFCASSQVVAGGNTIYFGEGSWLTVV.